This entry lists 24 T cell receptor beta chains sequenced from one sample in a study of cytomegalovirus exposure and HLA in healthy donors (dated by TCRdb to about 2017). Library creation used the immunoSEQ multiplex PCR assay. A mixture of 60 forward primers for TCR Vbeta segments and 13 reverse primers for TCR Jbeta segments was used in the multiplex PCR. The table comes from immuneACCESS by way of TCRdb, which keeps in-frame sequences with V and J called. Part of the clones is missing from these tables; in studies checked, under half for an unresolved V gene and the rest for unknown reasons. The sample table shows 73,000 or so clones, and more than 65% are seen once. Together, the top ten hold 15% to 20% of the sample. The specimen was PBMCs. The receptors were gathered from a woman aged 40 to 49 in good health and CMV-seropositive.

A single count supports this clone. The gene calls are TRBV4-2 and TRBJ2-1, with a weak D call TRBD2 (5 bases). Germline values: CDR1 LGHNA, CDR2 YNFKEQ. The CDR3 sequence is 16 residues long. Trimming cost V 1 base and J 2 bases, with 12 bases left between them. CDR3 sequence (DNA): TGTGCCAGCAGCCAAGTTAGGTGGAGGACCTACAATGAGCAGTTCTTC. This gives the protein CASSQVRWRTYNEQFF.

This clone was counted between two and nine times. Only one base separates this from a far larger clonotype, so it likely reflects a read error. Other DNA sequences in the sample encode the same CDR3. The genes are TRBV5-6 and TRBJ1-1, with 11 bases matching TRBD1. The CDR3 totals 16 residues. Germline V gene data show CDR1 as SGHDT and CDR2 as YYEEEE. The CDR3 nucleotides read TGTGCCCGCAGCTTGTTCGGGACAGGGGGTAACACTGAAGCTTTCTTT. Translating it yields CARSLFGTGGNTEAFF.

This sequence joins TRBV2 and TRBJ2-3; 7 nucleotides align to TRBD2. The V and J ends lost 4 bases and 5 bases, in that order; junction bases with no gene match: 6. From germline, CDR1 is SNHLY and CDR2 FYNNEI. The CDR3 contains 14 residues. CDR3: CASSVTSSRDTQYF. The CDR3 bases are TGTGCCAGCAGTGTGACTAGCTCCAGAGATACGCAGTATTTT. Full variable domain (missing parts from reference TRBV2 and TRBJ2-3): EPEVTQTPSHQVTQMGQEVILRCVPISNHLYFYWYRQILGQKVEFLVSFYNNEISEKSEIFDDQFSVERPDGSNFTLKIRSTKLEDSAMYFCASSVTSSRDTQYFGPGTRLTVL.

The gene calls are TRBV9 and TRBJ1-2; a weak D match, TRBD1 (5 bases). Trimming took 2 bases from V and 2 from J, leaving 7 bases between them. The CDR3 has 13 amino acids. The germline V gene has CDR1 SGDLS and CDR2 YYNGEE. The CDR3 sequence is CASSVRGNYGYTF. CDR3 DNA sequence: TGTGCCAGCAGCGTTCGGGGGAACTATGGCTACACCTTC.

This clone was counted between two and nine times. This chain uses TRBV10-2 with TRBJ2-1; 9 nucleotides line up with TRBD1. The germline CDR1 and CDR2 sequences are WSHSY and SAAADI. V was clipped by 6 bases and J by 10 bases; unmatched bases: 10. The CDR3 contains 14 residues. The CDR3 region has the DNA TGCGCCAGCAGAGAGACCGGGACAGGGTGGGAGCAGTTCTTC. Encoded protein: CASRETGTGWEQFF.

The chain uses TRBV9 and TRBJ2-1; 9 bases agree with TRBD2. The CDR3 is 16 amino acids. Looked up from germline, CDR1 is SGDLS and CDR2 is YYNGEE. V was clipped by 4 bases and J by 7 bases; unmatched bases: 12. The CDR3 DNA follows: TGTGCCAGCAGCCCAACCGCTAGCGGGATTTGGAATGAGCAGTTCTTC. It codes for CASSPTASGIWNEQFF.

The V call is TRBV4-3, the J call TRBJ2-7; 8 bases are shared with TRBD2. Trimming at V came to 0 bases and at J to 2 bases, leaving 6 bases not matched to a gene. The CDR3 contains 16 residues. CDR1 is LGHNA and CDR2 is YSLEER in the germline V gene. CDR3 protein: CASSQDPLAGTYEQYF. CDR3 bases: TGCGCCAGCAGCCAAGATCCGCTAGCGGGCACCTACGAGCAGTACTTC.

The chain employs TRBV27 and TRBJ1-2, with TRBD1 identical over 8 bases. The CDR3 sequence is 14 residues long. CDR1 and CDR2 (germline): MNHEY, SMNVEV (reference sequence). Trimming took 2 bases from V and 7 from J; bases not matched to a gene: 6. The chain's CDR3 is CASSLQGASGGYTF. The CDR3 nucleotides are TGTGCCAGCAGTTTACAGGGGGCTTCGGGTGGCTACACCTTC.

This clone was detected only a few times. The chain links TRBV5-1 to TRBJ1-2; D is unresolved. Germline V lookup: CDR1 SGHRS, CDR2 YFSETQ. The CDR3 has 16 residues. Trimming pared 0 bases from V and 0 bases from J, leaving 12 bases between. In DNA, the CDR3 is TGCGCCAGCAGCTTGGGCCGAGGCTCAGCTAACTATGGCTACACCTTC. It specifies CASSLGRGSANYGYTF.

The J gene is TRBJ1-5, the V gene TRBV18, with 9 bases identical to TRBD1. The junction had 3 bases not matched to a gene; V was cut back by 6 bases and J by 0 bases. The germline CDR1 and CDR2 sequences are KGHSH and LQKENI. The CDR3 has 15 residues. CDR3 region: CASSRTGVSNQPQHF. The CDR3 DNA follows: TGTGCCAGCTCTAGGACAGGGGTTAGCAATCAGCCCCAGCATTTT.

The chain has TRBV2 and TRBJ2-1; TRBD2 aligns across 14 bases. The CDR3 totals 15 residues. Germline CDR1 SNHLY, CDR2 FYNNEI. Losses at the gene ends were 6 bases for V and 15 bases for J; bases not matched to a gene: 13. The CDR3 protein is CASRLTSGGAVAGFF. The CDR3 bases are TGTGCCAGCAGGTTGACTAGCGGGGGGGCCGTAGCGGGGTTCTTC.

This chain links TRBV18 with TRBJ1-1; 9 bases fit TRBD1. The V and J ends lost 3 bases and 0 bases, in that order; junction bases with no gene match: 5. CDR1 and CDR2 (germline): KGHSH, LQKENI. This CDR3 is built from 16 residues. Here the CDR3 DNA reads TGTGCCAGCTCACCCCGACAGGGGGGGGTGAACACTGAAGCTTTCTTT. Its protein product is CASSPRQGGVNTEAFF.

The CDR3 region has the DNA TGCGCCAGCAGCTTGGGGAACAGGGGACGTGGCTACGAGCAGTACTTC. The encoded protein is CASSLGNRGRGYEQYF. The genes are TRBV5-1 and TRBJ2-5; 7 nucleotides line up with TRBD1. The J call may be wrong; the DNA end is better matched by TRBJ2-7. CDR3 length: 16 residues. Germline V gene lookup returns CDR1 SGHRS and CDR2 YFSETQ.

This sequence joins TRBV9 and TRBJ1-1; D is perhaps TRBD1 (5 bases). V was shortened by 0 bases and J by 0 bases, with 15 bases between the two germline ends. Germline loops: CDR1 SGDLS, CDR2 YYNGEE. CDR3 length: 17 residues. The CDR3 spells CASSVGGGGGMNTEAFF. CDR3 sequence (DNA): TGTGCCAGCAGCGTAGGAGGCGGGGGGGGAATGAACACTGAAGCTTTCTTT. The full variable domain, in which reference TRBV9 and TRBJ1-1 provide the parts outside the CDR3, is DSGVTQTPKHLITATGQRVTLRCSPRSGDLSVYWYQQSLDQGLQFLIQYYNGEERAKGNILERFSAQQFPDLHSELNLSSLELGDSALYFCASSVGGGGGMNTEAFFGQGTRLTVV.

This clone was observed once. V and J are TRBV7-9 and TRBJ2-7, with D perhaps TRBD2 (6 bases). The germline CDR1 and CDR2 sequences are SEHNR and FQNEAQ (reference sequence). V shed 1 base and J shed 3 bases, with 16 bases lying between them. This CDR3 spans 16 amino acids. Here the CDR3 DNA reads TGTGCCAGCAGCTTAGTTCCCACAGCCGGGAGCTACGAGCAGTACTTC. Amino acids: CASSLVPTAGSYEQYF.

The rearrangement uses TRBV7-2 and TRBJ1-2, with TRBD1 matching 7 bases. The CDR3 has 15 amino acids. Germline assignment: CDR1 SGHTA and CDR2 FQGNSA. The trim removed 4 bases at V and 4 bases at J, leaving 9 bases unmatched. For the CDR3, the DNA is TGTGCCAGCAGCTCAAACCAGGGGGTTCGCTATGGCTACACCTTC. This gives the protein CASSSNQGVRYGYTF.

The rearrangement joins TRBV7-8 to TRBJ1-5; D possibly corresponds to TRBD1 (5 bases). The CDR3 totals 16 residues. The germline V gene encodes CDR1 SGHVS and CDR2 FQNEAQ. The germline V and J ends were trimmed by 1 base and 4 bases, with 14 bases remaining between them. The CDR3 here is CASSLEWGPGNQPQHF. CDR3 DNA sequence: TGTGCCAGCAGCTTAGAATGGGGCCCAGGGAATCAGCCCCAGCATTTT.

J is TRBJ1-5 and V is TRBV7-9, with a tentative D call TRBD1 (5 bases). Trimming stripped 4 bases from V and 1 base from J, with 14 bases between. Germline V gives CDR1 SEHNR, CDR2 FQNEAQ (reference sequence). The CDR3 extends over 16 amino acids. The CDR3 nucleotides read TGTGCCAGCAGCTCAAGCGGGGGATTGAGCAATCAGCCCCAGCATTTT. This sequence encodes CASSSSGGLSNQPQHF. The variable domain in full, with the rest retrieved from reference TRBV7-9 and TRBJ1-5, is DTGVSQNPRHKITKRGQNVTFRCDPISEHNRLYWYRQTLGQGPEFLTYFQNEAQLEKSRLLSDRFSAERPKGSFSTLEIQRTEQGDSAMYLCASSSSGGLSNQPQHFGDGTRLSIL.

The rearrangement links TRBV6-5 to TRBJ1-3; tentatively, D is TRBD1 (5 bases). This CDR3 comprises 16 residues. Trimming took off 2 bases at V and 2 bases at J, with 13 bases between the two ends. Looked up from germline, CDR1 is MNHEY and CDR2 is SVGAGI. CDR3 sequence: CASSYRQGGAGNTIYF. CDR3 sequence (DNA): TGTGCCAGCAGTTACAGGCAGGGAGGCGCTGGAAACACCATATATTTT.

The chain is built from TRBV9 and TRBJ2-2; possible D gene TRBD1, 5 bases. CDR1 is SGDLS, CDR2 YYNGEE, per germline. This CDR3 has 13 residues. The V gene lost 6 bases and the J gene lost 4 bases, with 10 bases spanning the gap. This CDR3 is CASTRTSTGELFF. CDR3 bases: TGTGCCAGCACTAGGACAAGCACCGGGGAGCTGTTTTTT.

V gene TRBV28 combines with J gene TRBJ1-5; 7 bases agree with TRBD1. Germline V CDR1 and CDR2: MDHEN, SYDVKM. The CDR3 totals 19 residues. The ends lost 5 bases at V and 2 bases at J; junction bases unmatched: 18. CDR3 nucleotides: TGTGCCAGCAGTCACTACAGGGGAGAGGGGGCGTTTGGCAATCAGCCCCAGCATTTT. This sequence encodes CASSHYRGEGAFGNQPQHF.

For the CDR3, the DNA is TGTGCCAGTAACCGCGGACTAGCGGGGCGTGGAGAGACCCAGTACTTC. It is translated as CASNRGLAGRGETQYF. The gene calls are TRBV19 and TRBJ2-5; TRBD2 matches at 12 bases. Trimming cost V 7 bases and J 4 bases; bases outside gene matches: 10. CDR3 length: 16 amino acids. Looked up from germline, CDR1 is LNHDA and CDR2 is SQIVND (reference sequence).

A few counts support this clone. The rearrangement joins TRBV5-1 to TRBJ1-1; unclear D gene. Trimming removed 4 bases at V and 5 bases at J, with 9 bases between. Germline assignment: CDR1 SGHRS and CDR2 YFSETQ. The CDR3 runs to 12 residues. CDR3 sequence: CASSPGRTEAFF. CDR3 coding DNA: TGCGCCAGCAGCCCCGGTAGAACTGAAGCTTTCTTT. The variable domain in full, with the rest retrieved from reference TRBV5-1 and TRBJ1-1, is KAGVTQTPRYLIKTRGQQVTLSCSPISGHRSVSWYQQTPGQGLQFLFEYFSETQRNKGNFPGRFSGRQFSNSRSEMNVSTLELGDSALYLCASSPGRTEAFFGQGTRLTVV.

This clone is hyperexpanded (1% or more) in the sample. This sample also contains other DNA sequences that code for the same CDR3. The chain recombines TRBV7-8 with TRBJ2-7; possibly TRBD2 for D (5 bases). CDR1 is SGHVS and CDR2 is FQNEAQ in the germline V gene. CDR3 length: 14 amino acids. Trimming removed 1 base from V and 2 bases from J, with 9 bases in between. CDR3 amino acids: CASSLGGGPYEQYF. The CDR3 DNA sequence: TGTGCCAGCAGCTTAGGAGGAGGACCCTACGAGCAGTACTTC.